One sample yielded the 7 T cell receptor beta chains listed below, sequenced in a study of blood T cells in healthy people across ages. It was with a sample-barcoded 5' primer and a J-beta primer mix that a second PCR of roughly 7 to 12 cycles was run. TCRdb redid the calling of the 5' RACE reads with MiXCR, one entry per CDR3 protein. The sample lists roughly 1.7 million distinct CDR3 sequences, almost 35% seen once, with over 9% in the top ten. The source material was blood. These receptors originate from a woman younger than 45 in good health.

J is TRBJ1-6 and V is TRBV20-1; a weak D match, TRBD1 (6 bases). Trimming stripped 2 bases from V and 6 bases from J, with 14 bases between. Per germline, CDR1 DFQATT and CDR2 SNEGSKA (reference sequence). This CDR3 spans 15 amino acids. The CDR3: CSARPGHQFNSPLHF. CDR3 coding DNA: TGCAGTGCTAGACCGGGACACCAATTTAATTCACCCCTCCACTTT.

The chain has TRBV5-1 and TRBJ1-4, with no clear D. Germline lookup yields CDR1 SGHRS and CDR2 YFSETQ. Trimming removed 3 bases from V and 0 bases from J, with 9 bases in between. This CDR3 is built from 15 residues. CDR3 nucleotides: TGCGCCAGCAGCTCCGCAGGAACAACTAATGAAAAACTGTTTTTT. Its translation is CASSSAGTTNEKLFF.

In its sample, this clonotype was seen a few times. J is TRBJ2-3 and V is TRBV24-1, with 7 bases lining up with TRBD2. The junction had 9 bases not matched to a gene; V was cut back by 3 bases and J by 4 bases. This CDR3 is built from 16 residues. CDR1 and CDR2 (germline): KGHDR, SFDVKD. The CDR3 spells CATSDLAGESPDTQYF. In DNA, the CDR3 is TGTGCCACCAGTGATCTCGCGGGGGAATCACCAGATACGCAGTATTTT.

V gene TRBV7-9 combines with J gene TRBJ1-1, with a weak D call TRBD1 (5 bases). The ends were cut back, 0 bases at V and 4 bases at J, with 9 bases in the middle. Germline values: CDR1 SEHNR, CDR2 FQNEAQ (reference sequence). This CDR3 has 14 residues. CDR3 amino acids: CASSLAGESTEAFF. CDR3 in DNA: TGTGCCAGCAGCTTAGCAGGGGAGAGCACTGAAGCTTTCTTT.

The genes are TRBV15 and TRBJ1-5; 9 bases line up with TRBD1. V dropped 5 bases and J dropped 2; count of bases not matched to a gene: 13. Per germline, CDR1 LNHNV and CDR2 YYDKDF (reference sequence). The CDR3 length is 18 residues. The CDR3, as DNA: TGTGCCACCAGCGGTCGACAGGGGGACCTTCGGGGCAATCAGCCCCAGCATTTT. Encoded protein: CATSGRQGDLRGNQPQHF.

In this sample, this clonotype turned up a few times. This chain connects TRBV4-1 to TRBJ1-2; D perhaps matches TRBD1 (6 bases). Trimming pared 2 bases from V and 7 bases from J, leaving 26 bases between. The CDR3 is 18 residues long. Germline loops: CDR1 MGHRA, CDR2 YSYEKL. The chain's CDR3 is CASSQNNWRQGRLAGYTF. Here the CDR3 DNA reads TGCGCCAGCAGCCAAAATAACTGGAGGCAGGGGAGATTAGCTGGCTACACCTTC.

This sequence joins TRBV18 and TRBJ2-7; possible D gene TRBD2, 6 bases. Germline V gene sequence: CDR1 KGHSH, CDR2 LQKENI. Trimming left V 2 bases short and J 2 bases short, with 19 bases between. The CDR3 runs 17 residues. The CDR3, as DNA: TGTGCCAGCTCACCATCCGTTCGGAGTAGCGGCGCCTACGAGCAGTACTTC. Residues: CASSPSVRSSGAYEQYF.